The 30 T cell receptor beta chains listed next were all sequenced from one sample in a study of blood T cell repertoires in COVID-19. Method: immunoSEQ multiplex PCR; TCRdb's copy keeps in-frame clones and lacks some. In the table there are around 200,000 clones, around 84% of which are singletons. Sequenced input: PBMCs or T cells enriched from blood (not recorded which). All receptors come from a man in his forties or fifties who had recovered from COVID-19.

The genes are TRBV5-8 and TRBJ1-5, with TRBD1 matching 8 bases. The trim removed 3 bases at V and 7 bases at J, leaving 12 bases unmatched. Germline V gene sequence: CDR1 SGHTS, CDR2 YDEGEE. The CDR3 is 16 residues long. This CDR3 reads CASSSGQGNPGQPQHF. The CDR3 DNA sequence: TGTGCCAGCAGCTCAGGACAGGGAAATCCAGGGCAGCCCCAGCATTTT.

CDR3 sequence (DNA): TGTGCCAGTAGTATGGAACAGGGGAGCAATCAGCCCCAGCATTTT. Residues: CASSMEQGSNQPQHF. The chain couples TRBV19 to TRBJ1-5, with 7 nucleotides matching TRBD1. Germline V lookup: CDR1 LNHDA, CDR2 SQIVND (reference sequence). The CDR3 covers 15 residues. After removal of 3 bases from V and 1 base from J, the junction contained 3 bases not matched to a gene.

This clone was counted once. The CDR3 sequence is CASSLDPGLAGGYEQYF. In DNA, the CDR3 is TGTGCCAGCAGCTTGGATCCCGGACTAGCGGGGGGGTACGAGCAGTACTTC. The chain combines TRBV5-4 with TRBJ2-7; TRBD2 agrees at 15 bases. This CDR3 spans 17 amino acids. The V gene's germline CDR1 is SGHNT and CDR2 YYREEE (reference sequence). J gave up 4 bases and V 0 bases, and 5 bases lay outside the gene matches.

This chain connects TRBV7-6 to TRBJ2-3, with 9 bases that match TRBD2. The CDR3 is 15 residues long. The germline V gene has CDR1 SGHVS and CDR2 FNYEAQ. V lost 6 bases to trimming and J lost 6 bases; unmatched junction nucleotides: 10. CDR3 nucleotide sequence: TGTGCCAGCAGATACGGGTCGAGCGGGAGGGATACGCAGTATTTT. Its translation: CASRYGSSGRDTQYF.

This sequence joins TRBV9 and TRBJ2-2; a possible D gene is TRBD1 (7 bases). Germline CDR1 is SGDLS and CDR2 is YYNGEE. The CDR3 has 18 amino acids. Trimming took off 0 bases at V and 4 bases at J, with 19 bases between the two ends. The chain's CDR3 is CASSVGMEGALVTGELFF. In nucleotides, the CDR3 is TGTGCCAGCAGCGTAGGTATGGAGGGGGCGTTGGTCACCGGGGAGCTGTTTTTT.

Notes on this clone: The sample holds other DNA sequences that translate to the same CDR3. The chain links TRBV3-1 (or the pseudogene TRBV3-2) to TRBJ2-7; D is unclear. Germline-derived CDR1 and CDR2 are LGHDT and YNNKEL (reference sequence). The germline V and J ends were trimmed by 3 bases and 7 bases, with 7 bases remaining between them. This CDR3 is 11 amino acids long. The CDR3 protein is CASSQAGEQYF. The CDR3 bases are TGTGCCAGCAGCCAGGCCGGGGAGCAGTACTTC.

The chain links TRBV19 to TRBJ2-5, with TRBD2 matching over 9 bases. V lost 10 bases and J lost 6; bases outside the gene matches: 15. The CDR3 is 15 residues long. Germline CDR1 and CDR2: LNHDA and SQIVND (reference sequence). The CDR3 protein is CATSLNSGGKKTQYF. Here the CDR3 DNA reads TGTGCCACCTCACTCAATAGCGGGGGAAAGAAGACCCAGTACTTC.

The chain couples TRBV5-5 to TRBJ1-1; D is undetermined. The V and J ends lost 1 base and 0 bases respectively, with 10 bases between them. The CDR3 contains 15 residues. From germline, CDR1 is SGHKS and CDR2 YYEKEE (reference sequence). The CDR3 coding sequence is TGTGCCAGCAGCTTGTATGAGAACCTGAACACTGAAGCTTTCTTT. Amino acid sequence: CASSLYENLNTEAFF.

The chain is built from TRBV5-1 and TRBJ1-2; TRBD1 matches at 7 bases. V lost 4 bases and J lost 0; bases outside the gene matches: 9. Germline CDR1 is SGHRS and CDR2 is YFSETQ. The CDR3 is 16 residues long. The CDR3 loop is CASSLGDSTTNYGYTF. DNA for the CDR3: TGCGCCAGCAGCCTCGGGGACAGCACAACTAACTATGGCTACACCTTC.

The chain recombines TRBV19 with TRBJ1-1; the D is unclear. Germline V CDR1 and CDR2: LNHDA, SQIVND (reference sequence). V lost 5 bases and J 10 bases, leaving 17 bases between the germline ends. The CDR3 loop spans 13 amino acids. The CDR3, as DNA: TGTGCCAGTAGTTCGGACTCAATCGGAGCAGCTTTCTTT. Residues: CASSSDSIGAAFF.

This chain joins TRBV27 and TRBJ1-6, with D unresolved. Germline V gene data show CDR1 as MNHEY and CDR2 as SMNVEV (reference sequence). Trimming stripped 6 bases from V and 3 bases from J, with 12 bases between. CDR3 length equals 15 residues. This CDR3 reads CASRGRGNYNSPLHF. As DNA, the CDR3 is TGTGCCAGCAGGGGTCGCGGAAACTATAATTCACCCCTCCACTTT.

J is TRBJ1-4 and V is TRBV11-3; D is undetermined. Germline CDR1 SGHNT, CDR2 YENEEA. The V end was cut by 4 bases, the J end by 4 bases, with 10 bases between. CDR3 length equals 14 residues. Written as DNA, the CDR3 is TGTGCCAGCAGCTCAGCTAGCCGTAATGAAAAACTGTTTTTT. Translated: CASSSASRNEKLFF.

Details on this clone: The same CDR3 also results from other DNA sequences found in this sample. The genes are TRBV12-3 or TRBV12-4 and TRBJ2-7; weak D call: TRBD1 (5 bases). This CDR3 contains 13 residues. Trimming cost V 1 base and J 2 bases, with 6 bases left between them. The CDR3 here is CASSLGQTYEQYF. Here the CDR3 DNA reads TGTGCCAGCAGTTTAGGACAGACCTACGAGCAGTACTTC.

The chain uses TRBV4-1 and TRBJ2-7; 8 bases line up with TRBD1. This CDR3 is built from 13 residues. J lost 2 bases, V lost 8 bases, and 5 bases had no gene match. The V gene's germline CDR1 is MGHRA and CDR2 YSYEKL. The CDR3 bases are TGCGCCAGCGGTCCAGGGGGCCCCTACGAGCAGTACTTC. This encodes CASGPGGPYEQYF.

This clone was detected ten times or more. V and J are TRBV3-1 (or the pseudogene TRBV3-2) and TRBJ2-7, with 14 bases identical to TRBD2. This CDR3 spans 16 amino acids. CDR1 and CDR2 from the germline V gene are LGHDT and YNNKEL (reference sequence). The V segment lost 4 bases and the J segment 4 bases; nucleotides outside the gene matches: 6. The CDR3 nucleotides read TGTGCCAGCAGCCCCCCGGGACTAGCGGGAGTGTACGAGCAGTACTTC. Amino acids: CASSPPGLAGVYEQYF.

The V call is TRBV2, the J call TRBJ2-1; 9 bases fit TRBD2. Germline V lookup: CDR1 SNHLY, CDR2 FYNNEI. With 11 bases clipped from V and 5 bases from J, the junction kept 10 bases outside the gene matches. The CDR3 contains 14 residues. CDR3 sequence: CAGKSGRMDNEQFF. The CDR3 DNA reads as TGTGCCGGTAAAAGCGGGAGGATGGACAATGAGCAGTTCTTC.

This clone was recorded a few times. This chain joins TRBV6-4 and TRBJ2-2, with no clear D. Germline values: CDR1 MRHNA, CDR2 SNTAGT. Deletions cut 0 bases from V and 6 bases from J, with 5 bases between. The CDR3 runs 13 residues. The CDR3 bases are TGTGCCAGCAGTGACTCGGAGTCCGGGGAGCTGTTTTTT. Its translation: CASSDSESGELFF.

The CDR3 is CASSTRQGRQPLYSNQPQHF. The CDR3 DNA reads as TGTGCCAGTAGTACCCGACAGGGAAGGCAACCTCTTTATAGCAATCAGCCCCAGCATTTT. The V call is TRBV19, the J call TRBJ1-5; 7 nucleotides match TRBD1. This CDR3 contains 20 residues. CDR1 is LNHDA and CDR2 is SQIVND in the germline V gene (reference sequence). V was clipped by 4 bases and J by 0 bases; unmatched bases: 18.

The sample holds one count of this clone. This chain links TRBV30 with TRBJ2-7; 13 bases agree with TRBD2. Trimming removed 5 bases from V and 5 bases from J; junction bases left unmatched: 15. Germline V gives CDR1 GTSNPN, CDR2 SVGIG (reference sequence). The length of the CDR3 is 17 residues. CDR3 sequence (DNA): TGTGCCTGGTCGTTCGGACGGACTAGCGGGAGAATTAACGAGCAGTACTTC. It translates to CAWSFGRTSGRINEQYF.

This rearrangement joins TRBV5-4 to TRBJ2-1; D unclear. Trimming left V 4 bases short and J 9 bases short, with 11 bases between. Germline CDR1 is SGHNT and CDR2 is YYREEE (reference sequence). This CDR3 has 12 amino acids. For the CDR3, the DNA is TGTGCCAGCAGCCAAAAAGACACTGAGCAGTTCTTC. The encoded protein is CASSQKDTEQFF.

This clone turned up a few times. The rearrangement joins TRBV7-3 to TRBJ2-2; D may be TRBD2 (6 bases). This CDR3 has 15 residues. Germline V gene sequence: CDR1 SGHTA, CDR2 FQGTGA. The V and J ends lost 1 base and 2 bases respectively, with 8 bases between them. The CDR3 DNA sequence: TGTGCCAGCAGCTTAAATAGCGGAAACACCGGGGAGCTGTTTTTT. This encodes CASSLNSGNTGELFF. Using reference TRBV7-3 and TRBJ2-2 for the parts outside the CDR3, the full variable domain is GAGVSQTPSNKVTEKGKYVELRCDPISGHTALYWYRQSLGQGPEFLIYFQGTGAADDSGLPNDRFFAVRPEGSVSTLKIQRTERGDSAVYLCASSLNSGNTGELFFGEGSRLTVL.

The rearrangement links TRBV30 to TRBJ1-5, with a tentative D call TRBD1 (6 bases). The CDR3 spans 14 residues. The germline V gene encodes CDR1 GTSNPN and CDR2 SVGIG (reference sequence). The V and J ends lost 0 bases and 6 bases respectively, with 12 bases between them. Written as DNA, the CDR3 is TGTGCCTGGAGTGTATCGGGGGGCGTTCAGCCCCAGCATTTT. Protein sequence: CAWSVSGGVQPQHF.

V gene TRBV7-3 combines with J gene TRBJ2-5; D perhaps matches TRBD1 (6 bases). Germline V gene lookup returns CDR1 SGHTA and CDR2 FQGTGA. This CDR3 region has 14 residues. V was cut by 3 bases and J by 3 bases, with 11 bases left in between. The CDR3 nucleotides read TGTGCCAGCAGCTTGAGCTCAGGGGAAGAGACCCAGTACTTC. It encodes CASSLSSGEETQYF.

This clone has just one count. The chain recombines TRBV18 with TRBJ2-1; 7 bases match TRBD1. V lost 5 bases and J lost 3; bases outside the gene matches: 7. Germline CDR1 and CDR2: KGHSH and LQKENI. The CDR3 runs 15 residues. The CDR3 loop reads CASSRATGRYNEQFF. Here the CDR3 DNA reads TGTGCCAGCTCAAGAGCGACAGGGCGCTACAATGAGCAGTTCTTC. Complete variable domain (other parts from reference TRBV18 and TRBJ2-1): NAGVMQNPRHLVRRRGQEARLRCSPMKGHSHVYWYRQLPEEGLKFMVYLQKENIIDESGMPKERFSAEFPKEGPSILRIQQVVRGDSAAYFCASSRATGRYNEQFFGPGTRLTVL.

The CDR3 spells CASSAQGSLYEQYF. Here the CDR3 DNA reads TGTGCCAGCAGTGCCCAGGGGTCCCTCTACGAGCAGTACTTC. V usage is TRBV2 and J usage is TRBJ2-7; tentatively, D is TRBD1 (6 bases). Germline V gene lookup returns CDR1 SNHLY and CDR2 FYNNEI. The CDR3 runs 14 residues. V lost 4 bases, J lost 3 bases, and 13 bases lay in between.

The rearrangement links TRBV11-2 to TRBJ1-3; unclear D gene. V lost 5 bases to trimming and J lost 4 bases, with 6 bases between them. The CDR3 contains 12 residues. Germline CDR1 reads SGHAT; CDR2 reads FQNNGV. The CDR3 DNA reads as TGTGCCAGCAGCCCTCAGGGAAACACCATATATTTT. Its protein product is CASSPQGNTIYF.

In DNA form, the CDR3 reads TGCAGCGTTGGGAGGGGAAAGTACGAGCAGTACTTC. It translates to CSVGRGKYEQYF. This rearrangement joins TRBV29-1 to TRBJ2-7, with TRBD2 as a possible D gene (6 bases). V was trimmed by 4 bases and J by 4 bases, leaving 11 bases between them. CDR3 length equals 12 residues. From germline, CDR1 is SQVTM and CDR2 ANQGSEA.

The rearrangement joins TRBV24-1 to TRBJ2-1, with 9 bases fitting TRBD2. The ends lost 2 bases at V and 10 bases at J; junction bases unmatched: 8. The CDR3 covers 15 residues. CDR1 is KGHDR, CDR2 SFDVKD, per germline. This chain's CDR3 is CATSDSSGTFVEQFF. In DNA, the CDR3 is TGTGCCACCAGTGATTCTAGCGGGACGTTCGTAGAGCAGTTCTTC.

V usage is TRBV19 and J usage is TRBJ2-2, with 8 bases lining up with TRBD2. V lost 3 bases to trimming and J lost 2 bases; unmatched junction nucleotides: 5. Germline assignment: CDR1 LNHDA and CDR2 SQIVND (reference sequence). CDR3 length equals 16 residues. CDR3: CASSIYSGKNTGELFF. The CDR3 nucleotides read TGTGCCAGTAGTATTTATAGCGGGAAAAACACCGGGGAGCTGTTTTTT.

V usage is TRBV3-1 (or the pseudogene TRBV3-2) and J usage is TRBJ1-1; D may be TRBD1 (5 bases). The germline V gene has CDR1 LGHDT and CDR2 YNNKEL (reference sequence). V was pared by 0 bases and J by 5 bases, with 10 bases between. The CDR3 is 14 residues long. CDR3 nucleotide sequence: TGTGCCAGCAGCCAAGATGGGTGGACAACTGAAGCTTTCTTT. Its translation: CASSQDGWTTEAFF.